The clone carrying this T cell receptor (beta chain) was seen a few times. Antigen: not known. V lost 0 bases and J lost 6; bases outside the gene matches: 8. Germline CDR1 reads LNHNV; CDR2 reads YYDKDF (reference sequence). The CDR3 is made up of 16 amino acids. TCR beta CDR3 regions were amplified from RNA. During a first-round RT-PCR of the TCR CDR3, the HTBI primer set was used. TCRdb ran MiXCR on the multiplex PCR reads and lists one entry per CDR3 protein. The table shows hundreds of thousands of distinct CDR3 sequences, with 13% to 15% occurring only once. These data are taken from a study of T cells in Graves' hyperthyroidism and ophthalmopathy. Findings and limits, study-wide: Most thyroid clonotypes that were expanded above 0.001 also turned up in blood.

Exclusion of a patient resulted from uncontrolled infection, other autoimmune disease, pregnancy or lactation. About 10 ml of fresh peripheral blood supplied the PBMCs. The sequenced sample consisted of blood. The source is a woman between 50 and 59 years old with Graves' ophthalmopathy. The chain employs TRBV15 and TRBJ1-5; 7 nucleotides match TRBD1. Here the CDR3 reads CATSREGTGDFQPQHF. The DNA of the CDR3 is TGTGCCACCAGCAGAGAGGGCACAGGGGATTTTCAGCCCCAGCATTTT.